This TCR beta chain was identified during a study of T-cell memory formation after mild COVID-19. This clonotype was detected only a few times. What it recognizes is unknown. 5'RACE primed at constant segments yielded TCR alpha and TCR beta cDNA libraries bearing sample barcodes and UMIs. TCRdb redid the calling of the 5' RACE reads with MiXCR, one entry per CDR3 protein. The sample yields a few hundred thousand distinct CDR3 sequences, around 30% seen once. The study's findings and limits: The authors left the SARS-CoV-2 specificity of second-wave clones peaking on day 37 unconfirmed.

This CDR3 has 15 amino acids. Germline lookup yields CDR1 ENHRY and CDR2 SYGVKD. With 8 bases clipped from V and 3 bases from J, the junction kept 10 bases outside the gene matches. The specimen sequenced was PBMCs or a T cell subset sorted from them (not recorded which). This sequence was found in an adult woman who had mild COVID-19 (a few samples of this study predate the infection). Cell type and time point are not known. The chain couples TRBV10-3 to TRBJ1-5, with 7 bases identical to TRBD1. The CDR3 DNA reads as TGTGCCATCCGGGGCGGTACAGGGGACAATCAGCCCCAGCATTTT. Translating gives CAIRGGTGDNQPQHF.